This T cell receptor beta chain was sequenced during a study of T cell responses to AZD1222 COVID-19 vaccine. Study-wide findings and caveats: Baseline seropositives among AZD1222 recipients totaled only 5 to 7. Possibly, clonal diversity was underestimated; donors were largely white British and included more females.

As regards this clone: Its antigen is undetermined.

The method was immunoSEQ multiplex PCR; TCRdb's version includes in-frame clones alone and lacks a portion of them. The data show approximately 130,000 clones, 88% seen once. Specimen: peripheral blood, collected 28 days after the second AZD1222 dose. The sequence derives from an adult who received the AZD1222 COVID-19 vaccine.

The DNA for the CDR3 is TGCGCCAGCAGCTTGATTGGGACAGGGGACTACACCTTC. Translated, it gives CASSLIGTGDYTF. The V and J genes are TRBV5-1 and TRBJ1-2, with 10 bases lining up with TRBD1. Germline trimming cut 1 base from V and 10 bases from J; bases unmatched to any gene: 4. CDR3 size: 13 residues. Germline loops: CDR1 SGHRS, CDR2 YFSETQ.